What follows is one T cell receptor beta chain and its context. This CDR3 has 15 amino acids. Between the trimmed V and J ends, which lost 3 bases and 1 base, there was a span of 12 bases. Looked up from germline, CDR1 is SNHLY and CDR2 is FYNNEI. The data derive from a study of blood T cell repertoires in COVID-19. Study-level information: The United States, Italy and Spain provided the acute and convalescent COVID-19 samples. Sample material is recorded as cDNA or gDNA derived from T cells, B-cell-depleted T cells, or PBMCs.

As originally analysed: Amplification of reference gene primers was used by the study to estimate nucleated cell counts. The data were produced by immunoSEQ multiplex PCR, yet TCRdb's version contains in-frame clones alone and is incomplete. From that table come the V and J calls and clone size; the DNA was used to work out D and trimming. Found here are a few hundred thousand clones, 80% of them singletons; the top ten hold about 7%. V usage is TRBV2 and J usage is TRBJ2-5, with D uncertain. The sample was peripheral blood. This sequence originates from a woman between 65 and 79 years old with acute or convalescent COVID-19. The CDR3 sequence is CASSDSILPQETQYF. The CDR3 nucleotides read TGTGCCAGCAGTGATAGCATCCTCCCCCAAGAGACCCAGTACTTC. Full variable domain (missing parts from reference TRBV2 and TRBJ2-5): EPEVTQTPSHQVTQMGQEVILRCVPISNHLYFYWYRQILGQKVEFLVSFYNNEISEKSEIFDDQFSVERPDGSNFTLKIRSTKLEDSAMYFCASSDSILPQETQYFGPGTRLLVL.